Listed below are T cell receptor beta chains from one sample, sequenced in a study of STAT5B mutations in CD4+ large granular lymphocyte leukemia. This table comes from immunoSEQ multiplex PCR, and its TCRdb copy is limited to in-frame clones, with some not included. The table has around 34,000 clones, around 85% seen once. Material for sequencing was CD4+ T cells from blood buffy coats. The source is a human donor in good health. Both conserved end residues are part of each CDR3. Expanded clones get a size class; other rows say once, few or many, or leave the size out.

V	J	size	CDR3
TRBV27	TRBJ1-2	NA	CASSSADSTNYGYTF
TRBV19	TRBJ1-5	NA	CASTPGGAQGQPQHF
TRBV5-6	TRBJ1-5	NA	CASSPLGGGAGQPQHF
TRBV7-3	TRBJ2-3	NA	CASSFSSTDTQYF
TRBV30	TRBJ2-6	NA	CAWRSANVLTF
TRBV7-9	TRBJ1-2	NA	CASSPFDEDYGYTF
TRBV6-6	TRBJ1-2	NA	CASREGVAGSGYTF
TRBV18	TRBJ1-4	medium-sized	CASSWGLDRDEKLFF
TRBV4-1	TRBJ2-1	NA	CASSRGLVNEQFF
TRBV6-5	TRBJ1-5	NA	CASSSTGEQPQHF
TRBV5-1	TRBJ1-1	NA	CASSPQGLQNTEAFF
TRBV27	TRBJ2-3	NA	CASSKGQGIPDTQYF
TRBV5-1	TRBJ1-5	NA	CASSYQGGQPQHF
TRBV28	TRBJ1-1	NA	CASSSGQGNTEAFF
TRBV5-6	TRBJ2-7	NA	CASSLTGLHEQYF
TRBV6-5	TRBJ1-1	NA	CASMLQGAKAEAFF
TRBV28	TRBJ2-1	NA	CASSLPQTSGRYNEQFF
TRBV27	TRBJ1-2	NA	CASSLQGVGGYTF
TRBV4-3	TRBJ1-4	NA	CASSQSQGNEKLFF
TRBV4-1	TRBJ1-6	few	CASSQGDSYSSPLHF
TRBV7-3	TRBJ2-2	NA	CASSPSWDRMGTGELFF
TRBV9	TRBJ1-5	once	CASSVGGVGNQPQHF
TRBV4-3	TRBJ1-6	NA	CASSQVGGQNSPLHF
TRBV28	TRBJ1-2	NA	CASSPGRSYGYTF
TRBV5-8	TRBJ1-1	NA	CASSLMGSDTEAFF
TRBV28	TRBJ2-7	NA	CASKGFLIGGEQYF
TRBV21-1	TRBJ1-1	NA	CASSKGTEGGLEAFF
TRBV6-1	TRBJ1-3	NA	CASSELTGGPGNTIYF
TRBV5-8	TRBJ1-1	NA	CASSKGRSEAFF
TRBV25-1	TRBJ2-7	NA	CASTYEQYF
TRBV11-3	TRBJ2-5	NA	CASSFMSGSGETQYF
TRBV11-2	TRBJ2-7	once	CASSRQQAGYLYEQYF
TRBV2	TRBJ1-4	NA	CASRDRGEEKLFF
TRBV5-4	TRBJ2-1	once	CASRADRGGRLFF
TRBV28	TRBJ2-7	NA	CASSLSPVNYEQYF
TRBV30	TRBJ1-5	NA	CAWTLGGNQPQHF
TRBV4-2	TRBJ2-1	NA	CASSPQERTNEQFF
TRBV28	TRBJ1-2	NA	CATSQGGGGYTF
TRBV19	TRBJ1-3	NA	CASSIWDGGSGNTIYF
TRBV7-8	TRBJ2-3	NA	CASSSTGGRTDTQYF
TRBV19	TRBJ1-5	few	CASSRGGGGQPQHF
TRBV10-1	TRBJ2-7	NA	CASSEGTDSYEQYF
TRBV4-2	TRBJ2-7	NA	CASSQLEAGGGEQYF
TRBV27	TRBJ2-7	NA	CASSLRGGALSYEQYF
TRBV5-6	TRBJ2-1	NA	CASRPRTGLLRNEQFF